This T cell receptor beta chain was sequenced during a study of beta chain features in type 1 diabetes (dated by TCRdb to the late 2010s). Context from the whole study: No differences in mean age, gender distribution, total cell number or subset yield were found between patients and healthy donors. Across all samples, some 99 million sorted cells were examined, and cell number per subset correlated strongly with RNA yield. The study compared the TCRB repertoires of sorted circulating CD4+ T cell subsets in recently diagnosed type 1 diabetes patients with those in matched healthy donors. Whereas all 28 donors provided naive and central memory subsets, regulatory and stem cell-like memory subsets were isolated from just 8 patients and about eight healthy donors.

Each donor gave one peripheral blood draw, about 100 mL on average, collected into heparinised tubes. A BD FACSAria II and a panel including CD45RO, CCR7, CD25, CD127, CD95 and CD27 were used to sort naive, central memory, regulatory and stem cell-like memory CD4+ T cells. A purity above 98% was achieved for all sorted populations. PBMCs were isolated immediately by Lymphoprep density gradient centrifugation and stained directly without culture. So that batch effects would be minimized, each experiment stained and sorted samples in pairs, pairing one healthy donor with one patient. Paper-wide results and their limitations: PCR may preferentially amplify shorter templates, but because patient and control samples were amplified and corrected together, any resulting skew would affect both groups equally. Naive, central memory and regulatory TCRB repertoires appeared to be more alike among patients than among healthy donors. At VDJ recombination sites, patients with type 1 diabetes made fewer insertions and deleted more nucleotides, a pattern implying thymic rearrangement abnormalities. In all four CD4+ subsets, TCRB CDR3 length was moderately but significantly shorter in type 1 diabetes patients. Because cDNA rather than genomic DNA was sequenced, highly expressing activated cells could have been over-represented, although no difference in activation and CD3 levels was found between groups. HLA sub-analyses involved small numbers of individuals, so any influence of HLA type on TCRB rearrangement remained unresolved.

On this clone: Its antigen is still unknown. The junction differs from germline at one of its ends, possibly a read error.

From a lookup of the germline V gene (reference sequence), CDR1 and CDR2 are SSHAT and FNYEAQ. The CDR3, from cysteine to phenylalanine, totals 13 residues. The read is trimmed to its CDR3 DNA, 39 bases read in frame from base 1. The entire isolated RNA was reverse transcribed using the High Capacity cDNA Reverse Transcription Kit, and thus expressed TCRB transcripts were sequenced. Deep immunoSEQ sequencing was applied to naive, central memory and regulatory T cell samples, giving an average of about 3.57 million total reads per sample. After sorted cells were lysed in RLT buffer, RNA was extracted with DNase-treated RNeasy Micro or Mini kits, with the choice depending on cell number. Each cell subset was processed separately to prevent cross-contamination, with patient and healthy donor samples processed together. Using the immunoSEQ multiplex PCR, TCRB sequences were amplified from cDNA into 87-bp fragments spanning the CDR3 region. Sequencing of the amplicons was done on the Illumina HiSeq platform. The published analysis was carried out like this. Synthetic template baselines were used to correct PCR bias computationally, reads within Hamming distance 2 were collapsed together, and singletons that could not be merged were discarded. By aligning reads against IMGT, V, D and J genes, CDR3 length, and insertions or deletions at six rearrangement sites were assigned. Within each subset, clonotype counts were normalized to sorted cell number, and only after that were true diversity and Gini coefficients computed with the tcR R package. The overlap coefficient, calculated on TCRB nucleotide sequences, was used to quantify repertoire sharing. Out-of-frame TCRB sequences from naive cells were analyzed as a proxy for the pre-selection repertoire. TCRdb took over this immuneACCESS table, retaining in-frame rearrangements with V and J assigned. Such tables are incomplete; in checked studies, under half of the missing clones stem from an unresolved V gene, and the remainder is unexplained. V and J calls plus clone size are reproduced from that table; the DNA served to infer D and trimming. The sample yields approximately 730,000 clones; 10% to 15% were counted once. Approximately 0.02% of the sample comes from the top ten.

Sequencing was done on a sample of naive CD4+ T cells from blood. The cell subset or site label here, explained by the study, means: true naive CD4+ T cells. The chain uses TRBV7-7 and TRBJ2-7; TRBD2 is possibly the D segment (6 matching bases). This receptor was obtained from a young man with type 1 diabetes. The CDR3 reads as follows: CASSLRPEGEQYF. The sequenced DNA is TGTGCTAGCAGCTTGCGACCGGAGGGCGAGCAGTACTTC.